Below, 10 T cell receptor beta chains from the same sample are listed, as sequenced in a study of T cell repertoires in ileal Crohn's disease. Described time point: neoterminal ileum biopsy at postoperative endoscopy, about 6 months after surgery. Clones were sequenced by immunoSEQ multiplex PCR, and TCRdb holds only the in-frame ones, with some missing. This repertoire shows 5,600 or so clones, around 69% found once; its top ten account for 29%. The sample was ileal tissue. The receptor source for this set is an adult with Crohn's disease.

The V call is TRBV7-9, the J call TRBJ1-6; 8 bases agree with TRBD1. CDR1 and CDR2 (germline): SEHNR, FQNEAQ (reference sequence). V lost 3 bases to trimming and J lost 0 bases; unmatched junction nucleotides: 7. CDR3 length: 18 residues. CDR3 coding DNA: TGTGCCAGCAGCTTTGGACAGGGCTCATTCTCCTATAATTCACCCCTCCACTTT. Translating gives CASSFGQGSFSYNSPLHF.

J is TRBJ2-7 and V is TRBV5-5, with 7 bases matching TRBD2. The germline V gene encodes CDR1 SGHKS and CDR2 YYEKEE (reference sequence). V lost 0 bases to trimming and J lost 3 bases; unmatched junction nucleotides: 6. CDR3 length equals 15 residues. This CDR3 is CASSLGPRGDYEQYV. CDR3 DNA sequence: TGTGCCAGCAGCTTGGGGCCCCGGGGGGACTACGAGCAGTACGTC.

The rearrangement links TRBV7-2 to TRBJ2-6; D might be TRBD1 (5 bases). The CDR3 spans 19 residues. Trimming shortened V by 2 bases and J by 1 base, and 18 bases separated the two germline ends. Germline loops: CDR1 SGHTA, CDR2 FQGNSA. The CDR3 protein is CASSLLGANSASGANVLTF. The CDR3 bases are TGTGCCAGCAGCTTATTAGGGGCAAACTCCGCTTCTGGGGCCAACGTCCTGACTTTC.

Here the CDR3 reads CASSPTGTYEQYV. CDR3 in DNA: TGTGCCAGCAGCCCGACAGGGACCTACGAGCAGTACGTC. The rearrangement joins TRBV5-1 to TRBJ2-7, with 7 nucleotides matching TRBD1. CDR1 SGHRS and CDR2 YFSETQ come from the germline V gene. The CDR3 runs to 13 residues.

The chain employs TRBV6-1 and TRBJ2-7; no clear D. Germline values: CDR1 MNHNS, CDR2 SASEGT. The CDR3 length is 13 residues. V lost 7 bases and J lost 0, with 10 bases in between. The CDR3 region has the DNA TGTGCCAGCAAGGTAGTGGGCTCCTACGAGCAGTACGTC. Its translation is CASKVVGSYEQYV.

This sequence joins TRBV5-1 and TRBJ2-1; D is unclear. Germline V gene sequence: CDR1 SGHRS, CDR2 YFSETQ. The ends were cut back, 3 bases at V and 1 base at J, with 14 bases in the middle. The CDR3 is 16 residues long. CDR3 sequence: CASSSRGSESYNEQFF. CDR3 bases: TGCGCCAGCAGCTCCCGAGGAAGCGAGTCCTACAATGAGCAGTTCTTC.

The chain is built from TRBV30 and TRBJ1-1; no clear D gene. Germline CDR1 GTSNPN, CDR2 SVGIG (reference sequence). The length of the CDR3 is 14 residues. V was trimmed by 5 bases and J by 1 base, leaving 14 bases between them. CDR3 loop: CAWFALRENTEAFF. CDR3 coding DNA: TGTGCCTGGTTCGCGCTACGGGAGAACACTGAAGCTTTCTTT.

This clone appeared a few times. The V and J genes are TRBV4-3 and TRBJ2-1; D remains unclear. The germline V gene has CDR1 LGHNA and CDR2 YSLEER. V dropped 1 base and J dropped 8 bases, with 21 bases sitting between them. CDR3 length: 17 amino acids. The CDR3 here is CASSQVRELPYLHEQFF. The DNA for the CDR3 is TGCGCCAGCAGCCAAGTGCGTGAACTCCCATATCTCCATGAGCAGTTCTTC.

The chain combines TRBV28 with TRBJ1-2; D is unresolved. Germline V gives CDR1 MDHEN, CDR2 SYDVKM. V was cut by 4 bases and J by 3 bases, with 9 bases left in between. The CDR3 covers 13 residues. CDR3 amino acids: CASSSTDYYGYTF. For the CDR3, the DNA is TGTGCCAGCAGTTCGACGGACTACTATGGCTACACCTTC.

This clone is medium-sized. The chain recombines TRBV19 with TRBJ2-3; 7 bases agree with TRBD2. The V gene's germline CDR1 is LNHDA and CDR2 SQIVND (reference sequence). V lost 8 bases to trimming and J lost 6 bases; unmatched junction nucleotides: 14. The CDR3 consists of 15 residues. CDR3 amino acids: CASRSGASNKDTQYF. For the CDR3, the DNA is TGTGCCAGTCGGAGCGGGGCCTCAAACAAGGATACGCAGTATTTT. Supplemented by reference TRBV19 and TRBJ2-3, the full variable domain reads DGGITQSPKYLFRKEGQNVTLSCEQNLNHDAMYWYRQDPGQGLRLIYYSQIVNDFQKGDIAEGYSVSREKKESFPLTVTSAQKNPTAFYLCASRSGASNKDTQYFGPGTRLTVL.